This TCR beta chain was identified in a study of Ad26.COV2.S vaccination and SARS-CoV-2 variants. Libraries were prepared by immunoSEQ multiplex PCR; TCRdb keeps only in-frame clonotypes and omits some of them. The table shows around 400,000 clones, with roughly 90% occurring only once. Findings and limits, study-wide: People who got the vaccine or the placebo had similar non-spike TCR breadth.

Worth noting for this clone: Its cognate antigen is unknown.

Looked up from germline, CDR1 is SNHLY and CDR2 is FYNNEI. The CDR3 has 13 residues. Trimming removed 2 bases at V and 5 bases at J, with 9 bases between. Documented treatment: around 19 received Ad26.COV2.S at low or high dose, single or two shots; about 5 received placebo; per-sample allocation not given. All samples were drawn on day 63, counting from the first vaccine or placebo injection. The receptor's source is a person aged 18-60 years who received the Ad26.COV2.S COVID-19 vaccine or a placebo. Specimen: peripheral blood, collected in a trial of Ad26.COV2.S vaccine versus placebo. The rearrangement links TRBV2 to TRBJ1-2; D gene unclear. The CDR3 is CASSESGSYGYTF. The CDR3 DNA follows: TGTGCCAGCAGTGAAAGTGGATCTTATGGCTACACCTTC. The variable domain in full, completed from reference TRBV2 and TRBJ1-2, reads EPEVTQTPSHQVTQMGQEVILRCVPISNHLYFYWYRQILGQKVEFLVSFYNNEISEKSEIFDDQFSVERPDGSNFTLKIRSTKLEDSAMYFCASSESGSYGYTFGSGTRLTVV.